This T cell receptor beta chain appears in the sequencing data of a study of beta chain features in type 1 diabetes. Study observations and caveats: Type 1 diabetes patients had TCRB CDR3s that were shorter (moderately but significantly so) in all four CD4+ subsets. In comparison with healthy donors, patients had naive, central memory and Treg TCRB repertoires that appeared more similar.

Germline V gene data show CDR1 as SGHRS and CDR2 as YFSETQ. CDR3 length: 13 residues. Trimming shortened V by 7 bases and J by 5 bases, and 13 bases separated the two germline ends. Points on this clone: Its specificity is unknown.

Expressed TCRB transcripts were sequenced because the isolated RNA had all been reverse transcribed beforehand. Assay used: immunoSEQ multiplex PCR; TCRdb lists only in-frame clones, some missing. Among roughly 330,000 clones listed, roughly 13% were seen once. The chain links TRBV5-1 to TRBJ2-1; the D gene is possibly TRBD2 (6 bases). The TCR comes from a woman between 18 and 30 years old with type 1 diabetes. The sample comprised naive CD4+ T cells from blood. As DNA, the CDR3 is TGCGCCAGCGGAGGGACTTCTAACAATGAGCAGTTCTTC. Its translation is CASGGTSNNEQFF.